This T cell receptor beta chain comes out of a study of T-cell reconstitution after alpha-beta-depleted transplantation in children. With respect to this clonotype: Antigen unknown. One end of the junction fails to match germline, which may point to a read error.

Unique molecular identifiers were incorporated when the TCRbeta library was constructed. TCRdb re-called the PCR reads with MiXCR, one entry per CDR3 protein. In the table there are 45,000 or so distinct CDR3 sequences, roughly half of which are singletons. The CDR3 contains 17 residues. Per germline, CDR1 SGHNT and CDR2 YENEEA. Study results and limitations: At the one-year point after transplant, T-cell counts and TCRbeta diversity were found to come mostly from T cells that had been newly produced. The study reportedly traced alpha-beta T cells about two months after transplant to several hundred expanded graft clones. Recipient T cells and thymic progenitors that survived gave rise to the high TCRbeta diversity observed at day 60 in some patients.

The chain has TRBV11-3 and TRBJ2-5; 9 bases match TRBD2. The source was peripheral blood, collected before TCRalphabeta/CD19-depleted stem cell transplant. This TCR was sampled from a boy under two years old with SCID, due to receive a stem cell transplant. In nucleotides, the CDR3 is TGTGCCGGCAGCTTTCCTCCTAGCGGGGCGGGTCAAGAGACCCAGTACTTC. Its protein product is CAGSFPPSGAGQETQYF.